This T cell receptor (beta chain) originates from a study of CD8 T cells in Susac syndrome. V dropped 5 bases and J dropped 3; count of bases not matched to a gene: 4. CDR3 size: 14 residues. Germline values: CDR1 SGHVS, CDR2 FQNEAQ. Isolation of CD8+ and CD4+ T cells was performed negatively, whereas enrichment of TEMRA cells was done by FACS. cDNA came from about 0.51 to 1 ug RNA primed by random hexamers. An immunoSEQ multiplex PCR amplified TCR beta CDR3 over 54 Vbeta and 13 Jbeta. TCRdb analysed the immunoSEQ multiplex PCR reads with MiXCR anew, one entry per CDR3 protein. The profile shows approximately 220,000 distinct CDR3 sequences, roughly 94% of them singletons.

The receptor comes from a human donor with multiple sclerosis. The chain couples TRBV7-8 to TRBJ2-1; 7 positions agree with TRBD2. The source material was CD4+ T cells from PBMCs. DNA for the CDR3: TGTGCCAGCAGCATTAGCGGGCGCTACAATGAGCAGTTCTTC. Residues: CASSISGRYNEQFF.